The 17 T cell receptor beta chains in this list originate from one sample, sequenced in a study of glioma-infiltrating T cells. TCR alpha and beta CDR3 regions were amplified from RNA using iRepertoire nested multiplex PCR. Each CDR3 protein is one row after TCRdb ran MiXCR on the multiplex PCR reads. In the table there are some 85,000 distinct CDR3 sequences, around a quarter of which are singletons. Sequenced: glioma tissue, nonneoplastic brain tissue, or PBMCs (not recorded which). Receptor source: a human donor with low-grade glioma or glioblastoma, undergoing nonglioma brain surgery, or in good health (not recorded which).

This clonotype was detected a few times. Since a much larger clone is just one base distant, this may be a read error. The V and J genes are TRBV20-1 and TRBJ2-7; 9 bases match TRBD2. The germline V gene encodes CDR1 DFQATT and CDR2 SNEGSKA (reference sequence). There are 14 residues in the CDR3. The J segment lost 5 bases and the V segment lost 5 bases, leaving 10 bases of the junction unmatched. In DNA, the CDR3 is TGCAGTGCTGTTAGGCGGGAGGGGAAAGACGAGCAGTACTTC. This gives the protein CSAVRREGKDEQYF.

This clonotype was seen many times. CDR3 coding DNA: TGCAGCGTTGACGACAGGGGCACTGAAGCTTTCTTT. It is translated as CSVDDRGTEAFF. This chain links TRBV29-1 with TRBJ1-1; 8 positions agree with TRBD1. Trimming cost V 3 bases and J 4 bases; bases outside gene matches: 1. Germline assignment: CDR1 SQVTM and CDR2 ANQGSEA. The CDR3 extends over 12 amino acids.

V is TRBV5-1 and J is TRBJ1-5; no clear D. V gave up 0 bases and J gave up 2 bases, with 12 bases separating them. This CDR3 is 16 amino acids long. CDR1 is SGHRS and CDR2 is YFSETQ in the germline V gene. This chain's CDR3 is CASSLGDISGNQPQHF. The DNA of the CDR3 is TGCGCCAGCAGCTTGGGGGATATTTCGGGCAATCAGCCCCAGCATTTT.

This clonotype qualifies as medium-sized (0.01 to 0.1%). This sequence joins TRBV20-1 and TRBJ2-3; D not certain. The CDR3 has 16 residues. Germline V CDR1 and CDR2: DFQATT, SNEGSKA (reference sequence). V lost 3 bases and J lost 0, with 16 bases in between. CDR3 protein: CSASYLSGRSTDTQYF. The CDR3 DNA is TGCAGTGCTAGTTACTTGTCAGGCCGAAGCACAGATACGCAGTATTTT.

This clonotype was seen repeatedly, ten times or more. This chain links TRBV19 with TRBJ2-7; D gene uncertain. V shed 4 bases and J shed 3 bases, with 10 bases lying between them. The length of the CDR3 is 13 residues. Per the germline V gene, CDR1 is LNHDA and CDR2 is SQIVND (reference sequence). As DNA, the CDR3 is TGTGCCAGTAGTAGCGTCTCGAGCTACGAGCAGTACTTC. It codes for CASSSVSSYEQYF.

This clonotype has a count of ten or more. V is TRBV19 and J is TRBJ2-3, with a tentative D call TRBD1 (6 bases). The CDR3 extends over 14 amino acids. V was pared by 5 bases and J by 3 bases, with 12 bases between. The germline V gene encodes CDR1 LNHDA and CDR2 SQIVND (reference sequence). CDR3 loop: CASSAGQSTDTQYF. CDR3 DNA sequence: TGTGCCAGTAGTGCCGGACAGTCAACAGATACGCAGTATTTT.

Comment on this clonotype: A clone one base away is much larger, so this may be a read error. CDR3 nucleotides: TGTGCCAGCAGTTCAGCACAGGGGGGACCGTACTTC. Protein sequence: CASSSAQGGPYF. This chain joins TRBV12-3 or TRBV12-4 and TRBJ2-5; the match to TRBD1 covers 8 bases. This CDR3 region has 12 residues. V lost 4 bases, J lost 13 bases, and 8 bases stayed unmatched.

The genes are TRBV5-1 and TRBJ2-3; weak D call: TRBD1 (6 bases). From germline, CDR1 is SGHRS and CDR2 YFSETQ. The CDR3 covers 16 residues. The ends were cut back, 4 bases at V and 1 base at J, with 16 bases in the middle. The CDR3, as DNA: TGCGCCAGCAGCCTAGAACCGGGACAAGGCACAGATACGCAGTATTTT. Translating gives CASSLEPGQGTDTQYF.

The CDR3 region has the DNA TGCGCCAGCAGCCAAGAAGGGGGGTCCTACAATGAGCAGTTCTTC. Amino acids: CASSQEGGSYNEQFF. V and J are TRBV4-1 and TRBJ2-1; possibly TRBD1 or TRBD2 for D (6 bases each). Trimming removed 0 bases from V and 1 base from J, with 7 bases in between. The CDR3 totals 15 residues. Looked up from germline, CDR1 is MGHRA and CDR2 is YSYEKL.

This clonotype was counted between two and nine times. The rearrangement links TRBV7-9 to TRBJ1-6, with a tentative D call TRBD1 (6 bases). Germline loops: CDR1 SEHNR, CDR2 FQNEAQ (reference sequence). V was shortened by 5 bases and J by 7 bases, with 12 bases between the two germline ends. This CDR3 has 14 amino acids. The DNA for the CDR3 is TGTGCCAGCAGCCACGACAGGTGGAATTCACCCCTCCACTTT. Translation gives CASSHDRWNSPLHF.

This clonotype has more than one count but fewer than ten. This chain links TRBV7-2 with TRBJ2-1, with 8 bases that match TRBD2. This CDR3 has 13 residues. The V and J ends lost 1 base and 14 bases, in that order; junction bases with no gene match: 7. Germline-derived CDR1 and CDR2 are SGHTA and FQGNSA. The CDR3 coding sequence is TGTGCCAGCAGCTTAGATAGGAGCGGGGGCGAGTTCTTC. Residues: CASSLDRSGGEFF.

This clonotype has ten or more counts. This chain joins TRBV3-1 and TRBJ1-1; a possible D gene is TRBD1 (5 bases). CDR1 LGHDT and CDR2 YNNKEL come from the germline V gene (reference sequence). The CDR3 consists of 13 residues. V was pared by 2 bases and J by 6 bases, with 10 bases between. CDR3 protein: CASSQREQAEAFF. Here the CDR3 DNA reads TGTGCCAGCAGCCAACGGGAACAGGCTGAAGCTTTCTTT.

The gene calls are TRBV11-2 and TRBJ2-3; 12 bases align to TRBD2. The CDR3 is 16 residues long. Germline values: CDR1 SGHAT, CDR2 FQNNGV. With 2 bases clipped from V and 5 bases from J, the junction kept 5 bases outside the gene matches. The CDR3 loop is CASSLTSGGPLDTQYF. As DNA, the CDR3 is TGTGCCAGCAGCTTAACTAGCGGGGGGCCGCTAGATACGCAGTATTTT.

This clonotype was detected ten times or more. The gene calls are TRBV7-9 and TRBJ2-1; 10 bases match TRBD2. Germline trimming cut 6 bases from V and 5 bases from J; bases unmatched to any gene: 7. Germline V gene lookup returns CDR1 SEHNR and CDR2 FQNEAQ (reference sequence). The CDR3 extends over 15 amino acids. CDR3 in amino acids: CASRAGTSADNEQFF. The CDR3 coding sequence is TGTGCCAGCAGAGCCGGGACTAGCGCAGACAATGAGCAGTTCTTC.

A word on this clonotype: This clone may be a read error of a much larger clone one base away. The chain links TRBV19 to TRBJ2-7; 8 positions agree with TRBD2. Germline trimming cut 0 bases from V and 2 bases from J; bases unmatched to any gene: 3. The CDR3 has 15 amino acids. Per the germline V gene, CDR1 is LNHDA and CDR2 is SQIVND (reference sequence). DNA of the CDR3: TGTGCCAGTAGTATAGATCGGCGGGGGGCCTACGAGCAGTACTTC. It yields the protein CASSIDRRGAYEQYF.

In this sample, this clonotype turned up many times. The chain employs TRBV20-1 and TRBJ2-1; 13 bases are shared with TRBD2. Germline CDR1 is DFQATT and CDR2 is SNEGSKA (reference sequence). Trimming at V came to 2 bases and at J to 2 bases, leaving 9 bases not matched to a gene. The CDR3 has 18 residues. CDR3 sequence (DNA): TGCAGTGCTAGAAGCCCCGGACTAGCGGGAGTACCCTACAATGAGCAGTTCTTC. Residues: CSARSPGLAGVPYNEQFF.

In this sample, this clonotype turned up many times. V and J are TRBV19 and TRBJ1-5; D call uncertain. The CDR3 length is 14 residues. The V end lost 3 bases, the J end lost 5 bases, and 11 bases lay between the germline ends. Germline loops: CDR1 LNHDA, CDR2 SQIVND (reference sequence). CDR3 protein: CASSIPTEYQPQHF. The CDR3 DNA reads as TGTGCCAGTAGTATCCCGACTGAATATCAGCCCCAGCATTTT.